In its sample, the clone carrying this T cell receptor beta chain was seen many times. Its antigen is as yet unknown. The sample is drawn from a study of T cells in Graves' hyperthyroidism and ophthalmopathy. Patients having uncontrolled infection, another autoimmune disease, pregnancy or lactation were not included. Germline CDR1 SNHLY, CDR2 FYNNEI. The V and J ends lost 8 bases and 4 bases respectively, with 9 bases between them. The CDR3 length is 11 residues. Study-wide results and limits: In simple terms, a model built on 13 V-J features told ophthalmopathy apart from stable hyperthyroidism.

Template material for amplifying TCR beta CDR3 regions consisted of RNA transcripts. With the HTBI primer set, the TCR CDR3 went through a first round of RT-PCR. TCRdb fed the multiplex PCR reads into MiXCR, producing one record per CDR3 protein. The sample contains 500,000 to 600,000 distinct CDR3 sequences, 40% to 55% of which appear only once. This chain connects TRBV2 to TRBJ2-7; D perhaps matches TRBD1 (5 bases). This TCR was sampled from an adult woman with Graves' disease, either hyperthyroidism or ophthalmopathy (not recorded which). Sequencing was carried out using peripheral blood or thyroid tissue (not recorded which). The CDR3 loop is CASGQGYEQYF. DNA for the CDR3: TGTGCCAGCGGCCAGGGATACGAGCAGTACTTC.